This T cell receptor beta chain was retrieved from a study of T cell repertoires in cytomegalovirus infection. This clonotype occurred a few times. Its target is unknown. Each CDR3 protein gets one entry after TCRdb re-called the reads with MiXCR. The sample holds 500,000 or so distinct CDR3 sequences, approximately 17% seen once. The germline V gene encodes CDR1 DFQATT and CDR2 SNEGSKA (reference sequence). V lost 5 bases to trimming and J lost 0 bases, with 11 bases between them. The CDR3 is 13 amino acids. Study-wide points: Dominant in the ex vivo response were TCR beta clonotypes restricted by HLA-C and specific for CMV.

The specimen was CD8+ T cells from PBMCs. The chain carries TRBV20-1 and TRBJ2-7; D perhaps matches TRBD2 (6 bases). This TCR came from a human donor in good health (CMV status not recorded). Some clones in this sample may be carry-over from other donors' samples. This CDR3 reads CSAPRTNSYEQYF. CDR3 nucleotide sequence: TGCAGTGCTCCACGGACTAACTCCTACGAGCAGTACTTC.